Here is one T cell receptor beta chain with its context. Each CDR3 protein gets one entry in TCRdb, which reprocessed the 5' RACE reads and gives no DNA. This sample's table reports hundreds of thousands of distinct CDR3 sequences. These data come from a study of monozygotic twins with inflammatory bowel disease. Germline CDR1 reads KGHSH; CDR2 reads LQKENI. This CDR3 is built from 12 residues. The gene calls are TRBV18 and TRBJ1-5; without DNA, the TCRdb call of TRBD1 cannot be checked. This clonotype was sampled from a human donor with ulcerative colitis or Crohn's disease, or a healthy co-twin of an affected twin (not recorded which). The sequencing sample was made of blood. The CDR3: CASSRGDQPQHF.